One and the same sample provided the 5 T cell receptor beta chains below, sequenced in a study of blood T cell repertoires in COVID-19. This table comes from immunoSEQ multiplex PCR, and its TCRdb copy is limited to in-frame clones, with some not included. This table has under 95,000 clones, approximately 82% appearing once. Sequenced material: peripheral blood. These receptors originate from a woman of 80 years or more with acute or convalescent COVID-19.

The rearrangement joins TRBV5-1 to TRBJ1-1; D gene uncertain. CDR1 is SGHRS, CDR2 YFSETQ, per germline. The germline V and J ends were trimmed by 0 bases and 5 bases, with 8 bases remaining between them. CDR3 length: 13 residues. The CDR3 bases are TGCGCCAGCAGCTTGGGTCCCAAAACTGAAGCTTTCTTT. This encodes CASSLGPKTEAFF.

The rearrangement links TRBV14 to TRBJ1-6; weak D call: TRBD1 (5 bases). CDR3 length: 15 amino acids. CDR1 is SGHDN, CDR2 FVKESK, per germline. Between the trimmed V and J ends, which lost 5 bases and 6 bases, there was a span of 14 bases. CDR3 region: CASSLLGRGNSPLHF. The DNA of the CDR3 is TGTGCCAGCAGCTTATTGGGAAGGGGTAATTCACCCCTCCACTTT.

The chain uses TRBV3-1 (or the pseudogene TRBV3-2) and TRBJ2-5, with TRBD2 identical over 10 bases. J was trimmed by 9 bases and V by 0 bases; bases with no gene match: 10. This CDR3 comprises 16 residues. Germline-derived CDR1 and CDR2 are LGHDT and YNNKEL (reference sequence). CDR3: CASSQDGLAGAMAQYF. The CDR3 DNA reads TGTGCCAGCAGCCAAGATGGGCTAGCGGGAGCAATGGCCCAGTACTTC.

The chain carries TRBV5-1 and TRBJ2-6; 9 bases match TRBD2. The V gene's germline CDR1 is SGHRS and CDR2 YFSETQ. V lost 8 bases and J lost 0; bases outside the gene matches: 9. The CDR3 has 17 amino acids. The CDR3 loop is CASTLAGTFSGANVLTF. Here the CDR3 DNA reads TGCGCCAGTACACTAGCGGGCACCTTCTCTGGGGCCAACGTCCTGACTTTC.

This chain's CDR3 is CASSLVRWRTGVAGLGETQYF. CDR3 nucleotides: TGTGCCAGCAGTTTAGTGAGGTGGCGGACAGGGGTAGCGGGCCTGGGGGAGACCCAGTACTTC. This sequence joins TRBV28 and TRBJ2-5, with TRBD1 matching over 9 bases. CDR3 length: 21 amino acids. The germline V gene encodes CDR1 MDHEN and CDR2 SYDVKM. Trimming cost V 2 bases and J 5 bases; bases outside gene matches: 24.